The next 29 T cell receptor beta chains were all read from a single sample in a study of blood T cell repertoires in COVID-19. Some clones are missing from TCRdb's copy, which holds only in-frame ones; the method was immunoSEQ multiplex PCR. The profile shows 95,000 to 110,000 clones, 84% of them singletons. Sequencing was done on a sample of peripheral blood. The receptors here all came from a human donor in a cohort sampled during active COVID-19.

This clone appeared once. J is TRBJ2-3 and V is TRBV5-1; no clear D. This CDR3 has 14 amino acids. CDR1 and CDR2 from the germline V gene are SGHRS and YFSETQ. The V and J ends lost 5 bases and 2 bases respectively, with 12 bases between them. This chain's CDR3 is CASSRQPDTDTQYF. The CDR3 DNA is TGCGCCAGCAGTCGACAACCCGACACAGATACGCAGTATTTT. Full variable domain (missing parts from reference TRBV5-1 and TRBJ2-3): KAGVTQTPRYLIKTRGQQVTLSCSPISGHRSVSWYQQTPGQGLQFLFEYFSETQRNKGNFPGRFSGRQFSNSRSEMNVSTLELGDSALYLCASSRQPDTDTQYFGPGTRLTVL.

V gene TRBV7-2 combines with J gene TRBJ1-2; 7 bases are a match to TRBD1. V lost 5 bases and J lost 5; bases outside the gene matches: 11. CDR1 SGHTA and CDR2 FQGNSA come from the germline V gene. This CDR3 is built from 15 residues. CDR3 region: CASSSRDRAPYGYTF. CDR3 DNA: TGTGCCAGCAGCAGCCGTGACAGGGCCCCTTATGGCTACACCTTC.

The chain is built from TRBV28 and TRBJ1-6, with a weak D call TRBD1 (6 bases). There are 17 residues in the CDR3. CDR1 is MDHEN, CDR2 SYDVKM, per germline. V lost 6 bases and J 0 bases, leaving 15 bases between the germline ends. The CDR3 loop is CASRRTVYSSYNSPLHF. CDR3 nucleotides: TGTGCCAGCAGACGGACAGTCTATAGCTCCTATAATTCACCCCTCCACTTT.

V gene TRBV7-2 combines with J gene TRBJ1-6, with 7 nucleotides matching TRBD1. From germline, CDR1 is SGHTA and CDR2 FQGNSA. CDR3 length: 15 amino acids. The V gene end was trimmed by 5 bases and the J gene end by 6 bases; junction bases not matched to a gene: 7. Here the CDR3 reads CASSLSGTVNSPLHF. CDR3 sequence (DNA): TGTGCCAGCAGCCTCTCCGGGACAGTTAATTCACCCCTCCACTTT.

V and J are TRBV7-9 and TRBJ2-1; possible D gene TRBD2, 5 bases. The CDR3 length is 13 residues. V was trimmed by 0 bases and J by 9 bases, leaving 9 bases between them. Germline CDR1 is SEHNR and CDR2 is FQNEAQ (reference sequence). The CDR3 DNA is TGTGCCAGCAGCTTAGCTAGGAGCGGTGAGCAGTTCTTC. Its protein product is CASSLARSGEQFF.

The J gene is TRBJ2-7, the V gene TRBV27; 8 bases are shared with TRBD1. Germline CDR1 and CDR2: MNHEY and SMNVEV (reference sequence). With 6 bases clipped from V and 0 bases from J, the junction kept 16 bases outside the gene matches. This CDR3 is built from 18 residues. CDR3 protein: CASRAVGTGGSSSYEQYF. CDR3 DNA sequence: TGTGCCAGCAGAGCCGTAGGGACAGGCGGTTCTAGCTCCTACGAGCAGTACTTC.

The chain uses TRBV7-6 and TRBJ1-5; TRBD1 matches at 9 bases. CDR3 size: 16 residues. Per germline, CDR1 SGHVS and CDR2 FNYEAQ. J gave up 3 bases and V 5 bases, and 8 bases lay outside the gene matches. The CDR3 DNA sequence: TGTGCCAGCAGCCTAGGACAGGGGACTACCAATCAGCCCCAGCATTTT. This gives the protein CASSLGQGTTNQPQHF.

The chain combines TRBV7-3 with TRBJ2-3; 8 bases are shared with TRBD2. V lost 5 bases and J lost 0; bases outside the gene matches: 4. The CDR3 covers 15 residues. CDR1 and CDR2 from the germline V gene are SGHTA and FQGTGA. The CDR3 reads CASSPSGYSTDTQYF. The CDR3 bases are TGTGCCAGCAGCCCTAGCGGGTACAGCACAGATACGCAGTATTTT.

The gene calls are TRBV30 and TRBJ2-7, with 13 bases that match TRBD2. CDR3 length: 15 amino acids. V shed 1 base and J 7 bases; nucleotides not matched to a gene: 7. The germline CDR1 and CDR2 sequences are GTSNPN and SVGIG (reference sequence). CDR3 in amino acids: CAWSGGTSGKGEQYF. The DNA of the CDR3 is TGTGCCTGGAGTGGAGGGACTAGCGGGAAGGGTGAGCAGTACTTC.

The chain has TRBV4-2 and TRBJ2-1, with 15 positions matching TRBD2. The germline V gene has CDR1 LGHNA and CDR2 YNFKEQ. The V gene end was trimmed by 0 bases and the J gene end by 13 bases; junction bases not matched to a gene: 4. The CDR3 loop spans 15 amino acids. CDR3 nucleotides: TGTGCCAGCAGCCAAGATGGACTAGCGGGAGGGGCTCAGTTCTTC. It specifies CASSQDGLAGGAQFF.

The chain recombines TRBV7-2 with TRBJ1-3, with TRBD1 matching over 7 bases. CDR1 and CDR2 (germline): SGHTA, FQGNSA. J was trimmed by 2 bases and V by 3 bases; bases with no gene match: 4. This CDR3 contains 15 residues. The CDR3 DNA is TGTGCCAGCAGCTTGACAGGGTGGCCTGGAAACACCATATATTTT. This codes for CASSLTGWPGNTIYF.

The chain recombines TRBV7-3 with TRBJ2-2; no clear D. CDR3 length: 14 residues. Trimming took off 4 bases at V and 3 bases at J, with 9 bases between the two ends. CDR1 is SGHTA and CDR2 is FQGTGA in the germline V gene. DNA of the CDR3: TGTGCCAGCAGCTCCCGACAAGACACCGGGGAGCTGTTTTTT. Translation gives CASSSRQDTGELFF.

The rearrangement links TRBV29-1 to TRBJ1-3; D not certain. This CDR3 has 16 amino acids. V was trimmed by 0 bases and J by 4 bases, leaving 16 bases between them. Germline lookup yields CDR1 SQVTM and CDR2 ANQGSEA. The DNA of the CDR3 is TGCAGCGTTGAAGAGACTCGTTTGAGGCGCGGAAACACCATATATTTT. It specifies CSVEETRLRRGNTIYF.

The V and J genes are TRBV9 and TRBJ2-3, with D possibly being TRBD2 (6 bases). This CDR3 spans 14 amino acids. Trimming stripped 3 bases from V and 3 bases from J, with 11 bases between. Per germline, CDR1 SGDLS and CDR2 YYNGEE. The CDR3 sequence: CASSAGRLTDTQYF. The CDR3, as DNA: TGTGCCAGCAGCGCGGGGAGGCTAACAGATACGCAGTATTTT.

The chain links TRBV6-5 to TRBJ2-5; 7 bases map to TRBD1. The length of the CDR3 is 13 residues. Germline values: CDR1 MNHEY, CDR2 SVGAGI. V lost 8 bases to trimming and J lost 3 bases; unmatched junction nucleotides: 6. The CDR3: CASSGQLKETQYF. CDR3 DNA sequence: TGTGCCAGCTCGGGACAGTTGAAAGAGACCCAGTACTTC.

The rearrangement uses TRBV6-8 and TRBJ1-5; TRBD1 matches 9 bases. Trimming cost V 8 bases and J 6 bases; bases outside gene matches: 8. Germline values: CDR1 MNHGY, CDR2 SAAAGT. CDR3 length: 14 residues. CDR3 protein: CASHVQGASQPQHF. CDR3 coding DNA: TGTGCCAGCCACGTACAGGGGGCGAGTCAGCCCCAGCATTTT.

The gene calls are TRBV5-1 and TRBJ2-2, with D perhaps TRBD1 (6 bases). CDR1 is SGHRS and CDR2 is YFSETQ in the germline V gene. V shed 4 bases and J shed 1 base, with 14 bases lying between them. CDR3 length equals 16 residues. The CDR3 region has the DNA TGCGCCAGCAGCCCTCAGGGGCACAAGAACACCGGGGAGCTGTTTTTT. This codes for CASSPQGHKNTGELFF.

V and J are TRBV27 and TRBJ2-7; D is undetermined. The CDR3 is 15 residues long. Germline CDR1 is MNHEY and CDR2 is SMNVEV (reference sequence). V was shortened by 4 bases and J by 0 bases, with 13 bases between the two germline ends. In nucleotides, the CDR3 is TGTGCCAGCAGTTCAACCGAGGCTATCTCCTACGAGCAGTACTTC. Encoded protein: CASSSTEAISYEQYF.

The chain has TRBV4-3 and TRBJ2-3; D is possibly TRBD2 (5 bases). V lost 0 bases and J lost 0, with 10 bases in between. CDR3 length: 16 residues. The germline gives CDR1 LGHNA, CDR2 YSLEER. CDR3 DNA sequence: TGCGCCAGCAGCCAAGATCGCGGGTTTAGCACAGATACGCAGTATTTT. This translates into CASSQDRGFSTDTQYF.

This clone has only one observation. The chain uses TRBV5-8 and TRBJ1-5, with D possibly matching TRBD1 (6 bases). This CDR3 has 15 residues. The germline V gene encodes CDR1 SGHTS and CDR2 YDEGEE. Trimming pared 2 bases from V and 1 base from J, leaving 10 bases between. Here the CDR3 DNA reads TGTGCCAGCAGCTTAAAGGGGGGGAGCAATCAGCCCCAGCATTTT. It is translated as CASSLKGGSNQPQHF. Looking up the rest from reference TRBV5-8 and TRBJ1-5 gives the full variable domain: EAGVTQSPTHLIKTRGQQATLRCSPISGHTSVYWYQQALGLGLQFLLWYDEGEERNRGNFPPRFSGRQFPNYSSELNVNALELEDSALYLCASSLKGGSNQPQHFGDGTRLSIL.

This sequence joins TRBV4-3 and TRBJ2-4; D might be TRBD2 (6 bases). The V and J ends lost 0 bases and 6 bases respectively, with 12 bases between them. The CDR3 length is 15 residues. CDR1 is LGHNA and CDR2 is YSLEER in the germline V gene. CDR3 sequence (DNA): TGCGCCAGCAGCCAAGATTCGCGGGAAACAAACATTCAGTACTTC. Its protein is CASSQDSRETNIQYF.

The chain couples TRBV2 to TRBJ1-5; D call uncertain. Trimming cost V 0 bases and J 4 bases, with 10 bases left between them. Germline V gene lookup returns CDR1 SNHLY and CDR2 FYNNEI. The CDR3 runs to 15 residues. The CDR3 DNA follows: TGTGCCAGCAGTGAAGCCGGTGGAGGTAATCAGCCCCAGCATTTT. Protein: CASSEAGGGNQPQHF.

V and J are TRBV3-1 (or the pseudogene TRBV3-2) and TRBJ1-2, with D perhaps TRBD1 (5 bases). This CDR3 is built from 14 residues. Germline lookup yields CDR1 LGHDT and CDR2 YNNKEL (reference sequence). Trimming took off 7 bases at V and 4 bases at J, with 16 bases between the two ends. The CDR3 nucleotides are TGTGCCAGCAATTCGGGACTATTCCCCTATGGCTACACCTTC. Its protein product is CASNSGLFPYGYTF.

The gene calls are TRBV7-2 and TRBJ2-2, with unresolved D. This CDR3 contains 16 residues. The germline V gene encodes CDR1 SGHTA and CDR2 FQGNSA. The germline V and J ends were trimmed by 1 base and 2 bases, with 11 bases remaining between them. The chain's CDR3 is CASSLGWVGNTGELFF. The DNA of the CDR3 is TGTGCCAGCAGCTTAGGGTGGGTGGGCAACACCGGGGAGCTGTTTTTT. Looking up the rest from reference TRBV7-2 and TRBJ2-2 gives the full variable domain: GAGVSQSPSNKVTEKGKDVELRCDPISGHTALYWYRQSLGQGLEFLIYFQGNSAPDKSGLPSDRFSAERTGGSVSTLTIQRTQQEDSAVYLCASSLGWVGNTGELFFGEGSRLTVL.

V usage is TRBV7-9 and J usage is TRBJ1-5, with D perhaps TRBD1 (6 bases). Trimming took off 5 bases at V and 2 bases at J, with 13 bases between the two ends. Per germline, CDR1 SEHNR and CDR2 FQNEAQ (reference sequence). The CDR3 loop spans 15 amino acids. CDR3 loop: CASSPRGGGNQPQHF. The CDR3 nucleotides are TGTGCCAGCAGCCCTCGCGGGGGCGGCAATCAGCCCCAGCATTTT.

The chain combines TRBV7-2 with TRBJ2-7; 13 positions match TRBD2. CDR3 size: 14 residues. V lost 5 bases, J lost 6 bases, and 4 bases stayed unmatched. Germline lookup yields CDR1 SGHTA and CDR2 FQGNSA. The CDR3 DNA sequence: TGTGCCAGCAGCCCTGGACTAGCGGGAGTCGAGCAGTACGTC. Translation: CASSPGLAGVEQYV.

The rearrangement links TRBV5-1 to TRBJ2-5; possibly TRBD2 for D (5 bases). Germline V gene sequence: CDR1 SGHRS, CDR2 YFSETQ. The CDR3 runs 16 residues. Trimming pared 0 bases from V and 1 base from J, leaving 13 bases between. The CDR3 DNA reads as TGCGCCAGCAGCTTGGAAGCCGGGGATCGCCAAGAGACCCAGTACTTC. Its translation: CASSLEAGDRQETQYF.

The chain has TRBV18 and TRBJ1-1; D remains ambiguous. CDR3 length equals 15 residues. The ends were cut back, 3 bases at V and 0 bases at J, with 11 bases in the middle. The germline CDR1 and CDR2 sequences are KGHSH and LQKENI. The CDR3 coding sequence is TGTGCCAGCTCACCCCAGAGGGAGTTGAACACTGAAGCTTTCTTT. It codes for CASSPQRELNTEAFF.

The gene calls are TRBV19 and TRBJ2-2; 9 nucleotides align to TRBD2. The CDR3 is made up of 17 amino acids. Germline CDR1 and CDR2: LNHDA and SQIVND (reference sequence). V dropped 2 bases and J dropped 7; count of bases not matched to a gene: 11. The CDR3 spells CASSIKPAGGEDGELFF. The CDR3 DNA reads TGTGCCAGTAGTATAAAACCGGCGGGAGGGGAGGACGGGGAGCTGTTTTTT.